This T cell receptor (beta chain) came from a study of T cell repertoires in cytomegalovirus infection (dated by TCRdb to the late 2010s). Regarding the study in general: Donor HLA type was relevant to the analysis, as public TCR beta signatures indicated carriage of CMV infection together with the matching HLA type.

In its sample, this clonotype was seen many times. The specificity of this receptor is unknown. The germline gene is not matched at one end of the junction; a read error may be the cause. The CDR3 runs 13 residues from the cysteine to the phenylalanine. CDR3 DNA is the only sequence kept; it has 39 bases, read in frame from the first base. CDR1 SGDLS and CDR2 YYNGEE are derived from the germline V gene. Broad study findings and their caveats: The ex vivo response was dominated by HLA-C-restricted CMV-specific TCR beta clonotypes, which also provided the single most frequent clonotype in two of eight donors. Carriers of CMV infection plus the relevant HLA type were discriminated by the cumulative frequency of public TCR beta family members in the study cohort and in an independent approximately 400-donor cohort.

Instrument on record: Illumina HiSeq 1500. TCRdb trimmed public reads at Q25 via fastp, called clones via MiXCR and kept in-frame beta chains. CDR3 protein sequences are deduplicated, and each keeps its most common genes and DNA. Present in this sample are around 270,000 distinct CDR3 sequences, approximately 9.1% of which were seen just once. Clones ranked in the top ten supply about 14% of the sample. The V and J genes are TRBV9 and TRBJ2-7; the best D guess is TRBD1, with 6 bases matching. This receptor was obtained from a human donor in good health (CMV status not recorded). Some clones in this sample may be carry-over from other donors' samples. Sequences were obtained from PBMCs. The bases read TGTGCCAGCAGCGGAGAGGTGGGACACCCCCGCCACTTC. Translated, this is CASSGEVGHPRHF. The entire variable domain, with the stretches around the CDR3 drawn from the reference TRBV9 and TRBJ2-7 proteins, is DSGVTQTPKHLITATGQRVTLRCSPRSGDLSVYWYQQSLDQGLQFLIQYYNGEERAKGNILERFSAQQFPDLHSELNLSSLELGDSALYFCASSGEVGHPRHFGPGTRLTVT.